This T cell receptor (beta chain) came from a study of CD8 T cells in ankylosing spondylitis. Broader study findings: Ankylosing spondylitis blood appeared to carry a characteristic TCR beta motif of eight or nine highly homologous variants. Disease-linked clones, CD8+, were relatively rare in peripheral blood. Matched synovial fluid from ankylosing spondylitis patients was reported to be enriched for disease-linked clones. There were earlier reports of some motif variants in reactive arthritis synovial fluid and blood.

Making the TCR beta libraries involved quantitative 5'-RACE with molecular barcodes. TCRdb re-called the 5' RACE reads with MiXCR, one entry per CDR3 protein. The repertoire has around 770,000 distinct CDR3 sequences, around 19% of them found once; the top ten carry around 19%. V gave up 7 bases and J gave up 4 bases, with 22 bases separating them. The CDR3 is made up of 16 amino acids. Germline CDR1 reads SGHTA; CDR2 reads FQGNSA. This clonotype turned up a few times. What it recognizes is unknown. The chain couples TRBV7-2 to TRBJ1-2, with D possibly being TRBD1 (5 bases). This sequence originates from a male donor with ankylosing spondylitis. Sequences were obtained from blood, either unsorted or a sorted T cell fraction (not recorded which). CDR3 in amino acids: CASNVLGVRDGYGYTF. CDR3 nucleotides: TGTGCCAGCAACGTCTTAGGGGTCCGGGACGGCTATGGCTACACCTTC.